This entry is about one T cell receptor beta chain. Its antigen specificity is not known. No qualities accompany the bases; no much larger clone lies one base away. The donors were healthy, HIV-negative adults who had no recently reported acute infections or vaccinations. Only Caucasian adults living in Nashville, Tennessee, USA were represented among the donors. CD4+ T cells were enriched by magnetic negative selection, after which naive cells were positively selected on CD45RA and the negative fraction was taken as the memory subset. Blood was obtained by leukapheresis, after which PBMCs were separated by Ficoll-Histopaque density gradient centrifugation and cryopreserved in liquid nitrogen vapor phase. Analytical flow cytometry was used to check the purity and quantity of each magnetically sorted T cell population. Genomic DNA was isolated from each sorted fraction and quantified by UV absorbance on a Nanodrop 2000c.

TCR CDR3 regions were amplified from genomic DNA by multiplex PCR using the deep immunoSEQ assay. Genomic DNA extracted from each cell subset was distributed evenly over all wells of several immunoSEQ 96-well plates, and each plate served as one replicate. For sorted subsets, approximately 190 ng of genomic DNA, equivalent to about 30,000 T cell genomes, went into each replicate PCR. Purified libraries were quantified with a Qubit 3.0 fluorometer, sized on a Bioanalyzer 2100, and re-quantified with the KAPA Library Quantification kit. Each immunoSEQ 96-well plate was sequenced on its own single-read 150-cycle Illumina NextSeq 550 flow cell. From the authors' description of their analysis: The immunoSEQ output contained only junctional sequences without quality scores, so filtering could not match that applied to full-length reads. To assign V/J genes and CDR3, sequences were annotated using PyIR, a Python wrapper for IgBLAST v1.9, with IMGT germline references. Any read was removed if the V/J assignment was weak (E-value above 1e-6), the CDR3 was missing, or the read contained stop codons, out-of-frame junctions, or ambiguous translated residues. A V3J clonotype was defined by an identical inferred V gene, J gene, and CDR3 amino acid sequence. To compute the percentage overlap between repertoires, the number of shared unique clonotypes was divided by the size of the smaller repertoire. Richness of each repertoire was evaluated using RTK rarefaction, the Chao1 estimator, and Recon v2.1 estimates of unobserved clonotypes. Generation probabilities were computed with OLGA for all TCRbeta clonotypes obtained by the gDNA method from four donors. As stored in TCRdb, this immuneACCESS dataset retains in-frame rearrangements with V and J assigned. A fraction of the clones does not appear; measured against another copy, unresolved V genes explain less than half of the discrepancy, and the remainder lacks a known reason. The V and J calls and clone size are taken from that table; D and trimming were inferred from the DNA. The sample table shows roughly 2.6 million clones, and approximately 94% are seen once. Around 0.14% of the sample is in the top ten clones.

The data derive from a study of shared clonotypes between healthy human individuals (TCRdb year 2020). Describing the broader study: The cohort comprised two women and three men aged 18 to 49 years. The study deeply sequenced blood TCR repertoires of about 5 healthy adults to estimate repertoire size and the extent of clonotype sharing between individuals. For each donor, three plates each were used for CD4 naive and CD4 memory, two plates were used for CD8 naive, and one plate was used for CD8 memory. To increase sequencing depth and limit assay-specific biases, different laboratories used diverse techniques to prepare libraries and sequence TCR repertoires. Each donor's leukapheresis produced roughly between about 0.85 and 10 billion PBMCs. The investigation overall reported the following: When four donors were compared, the shared fraction of clonotypes was about 5.2% for naive CD4, about 4% for naive CD8, 2.3% for memory CD4, and roughly 0.4% for memory CD8. Clonotypes shared by all four sorted-subset donors showed higher generation probabilities than non-shared clonotypes. Incomplete sequencing was indicated by rarefaction of sorted-subset datasets, despite the large sequencing depth. Sampling was limited to blood, and TCR repertoires in tissue likely differ from TCR repertoires in blood. Estimated clonotype richness was generally larger for naive than for memory subsets. The genetic and exposure-history diversity represented was limited by the small number of donors. Based on pairwise subsampling, the degree of clonotype sharing among donors was expected to be affected by sequencing depth.

The TCR sequence derives from a man aged 18 to 35 in good health. Sequencing was done on a sample of naive CD4+ T cells sorted from blood. What the cell subset or site label conveys for this sample: CD45RA+ positively selected.

The CDR3 reads as follows: CASSGGPFLGDTQYF. The DNA sequence reads TGTGCCAGTAGCGGGGGACCCTTTTTGGGAGATACGCAGTATTTT. The sequence is built from TRBV19 and TRBJ2-3; possibly the D gene is TRBD2, per 6 matching bases. From cysteine to phenylalanine, the CDR3 is 15 amino acids long. The DNA shown is the 45-base CDR3, in frame from base 1. At the junction V is shortened by 6 bases and J by 5 bases, with 18 bases in between. The germline V gene (reference sequence) sets CDR1 to LNHDA and CDR2 to SQIVND. The full variable domain, with segments outside the CDR3 supplied by the reference TRBV19 and TRBJ2-3 proteins, appears as DGGITQSPKYLFRKEGQNVTLSCEQNLNHDAMYWYRQDPGQGLRLIYYSQIVNDFQKGDIAEGYSVSREKKESFPLTVTSAQKNPTAFYLCASSGGPFLGDTQYFGPGTRLTVL.